This T cell receptor (beta chain) was recorded in a study of OX40 agonist ivuxolimab in advanced cancers. Study information: About 44% of patients had received prior checkpoint inhibitor therapy.

This table comes from immunoSEQ multiplex PCR, and its TCRdb copy is limited to in-frame clones, with some not included. The data contain 10,000 to 15,000 clones, under 80% of them singletons. Study-level points and caveats: The study found that CD8+ T cells averaged more expanded clones than CD4+. It was not determined which antigens were specifically recognized by the peripheral T cells that had undergone clonal expansion. Among the lowest peripheral clonal expansion occurred in 0.1-3.0 mg/kg partial responders.

This CDR3 region has 13 residues. V was shortened by 3 bases and J by 6 bases, with 12 bases between the two germline ends. Per germline, CDR1 MNHNS and CDR2 SASEGT. With respect to this clone: Its antigen is unidentified.

The clonotype comes from an adult with an advanced solid tumor such as melanoma, head and neck, liver or kidney cancer. The specimen comprised CD4+ or CD8+ T cells sorted from blood, sampled in a trial of the OX40 agonist ivuxolimab. This sequence joins TRBV6-1 and TRBJ2-7; no reliable D call. The CDR3 loop reads CASSETKSSEQYF. The CDR3 bases are TGTGCCAGCAGTGAGACCAAGTCCAGCGAGCAGTACTTC.